The 32 T cell receptor beta chains below come from one sample, sequenced in a study of blood T cell repertoires in COVID-19. Repertoires were generated with immunoSEQ multiplex PCR, while TCRdb's copy carries only in-frame clones and drops some. The sample contains around 230,000 clones, around 83% of which appear only once. The sequenced sample was peripheral blood. The receptors originated from a woman aged 60 to 75 with active or convalescent COVID-19.

The chain couples TRBV6-5 to TRBJ2-3; D is possibly TRBD2 (7 bases). Per germline, CDR1 MNHEY and CDR2 SVGAGI. This CDR3 has 15 amino acids. The V end lost 2 bases, the J end lost 2 bases, and 11 bases lay between the germline ends. In DNA form, the CDR3 reads TGTGCCAGCAGTTACGGGGGGGCATACACAGATACGCAGTATTTT. This sequence encodes CASSYGGAYTDTQYF.

The chain is built from TRBV30 and TRBJ2-7, with TRBD1 matching 7 bases. The CDR3 totals 12 residues. Germline CDR1 is GTSNPN and CDR2 is SVGIG (reference sequence). With 5 bases clipped from V and 1 base from J, the junction kept 2 bases outside the gene matches. CDR3 sequence: CAWETGSYEQYF. The CDR3 region has the DNA TGTGCCTGGGAGACAGGGTCCTACGAGCAGTACTTC.

CDR3 amino acids: CASSYDTGNTIYF. The CDR3 DNA sequence: TGTGCCAGCAGTTACGACACGGGAAACACCATATATTTT. V is TRBV12-3 or TRBV12-4 and J is TRBJ1-3, with D unresolved. V was shortened by 4 bases and J by 4 bases, with 8 bases between the two germline ends. This CDR3 is built from 13 residues.

This chain connects TRBV11-2 to TRBJ2-7, with 10 bases lining up with TRBD2. Germline CDR1 SGHAT, CDR2 FQNNGV. Trimming took 1 base from V and 2 from J; bases not matched to a gene: 2. The CDR3 runs 15 residues. CDR3 loop: CASSLGTSGTYEQYF. The CDR3 DNA reads as TGTGCCAGCAGCTTAGGGACTAGCGGAACCTACGAGCAGTACTTC.

The chain recombines TRBV19 with TRBJ1-3, with 10 bases identical to TRBD1. This CDR3 spans 17 amino acids. CDR1 LNHDA and CDR2 SQIVND come from the germline V gene (reference sequence). In DNA, the CDR3 is TGTGCAGGGCGGCCGCGAGACAGGGGGCCTTCTGGAAACACCATATATTTT. As protein: CAGRPRDRGPSGNTIYF.

The CDR3 DNA reads as TGTGCCAGCTCACCAGTGGAGAACGGAAACACCATATATTTT. Translation gives CASSPVENGNTIYF. The rearrangement joins TRBV18 to TRBJ1-3; D call uncertain. The V and J ends lost 2 bases and 4 bases respectively, with 9 bases between them. Per the germline V gene, CDR1 is KGHSH and CDR2 is LQKENI. The CDR3 consists of 14 residues. The variable domain in full, completed from reference TRBV18 and TRBJ1-3, reads NAGVMQNPRHLVRRRGQEARLRCSPMKGHSHVYWYRQLPEEGLKFMVYLQKENIIDESGMPKERFSAEFPKEGPSILRIQQVVRGDSAAYFCASSPVENGNTIYFGEGSWLTVV.

The chain couples TRBV7-3 to TRBJ2-3; maybe TRBD2 (7 bases). V was pared by 5 bases and J by 0 bases, with 15 bases between. The CDR3 covers 16 residues. The germline gives CDR1 SGHTA, CDR2 FQGTGA. CDR3 amino acids: CASSRRGGRSTDTQYF. The DNA of the CDR3 is TGTGCCAGCAGCCGAAGGGGGGGCCGGAGCACAGATACGCAGTATTTT.

This clone was seen a single time. V is TRBV5-1 and J is TRBJ1-1, with 8 bases fitting TRBD1. CDR1 is SGHRS, CDR2 YFSETQ, per germline. V was clipped by 0 bases and J by 2 bases; unmatched bases: 3. The CDR3 contains 15 residues. The chain's CDR3 is CASSLGGQGNTEAFF. The CDR3 DNA reads TGCGCCAGCAGCTTGGGCGGACAGGGAAACACTGAAGCTTTCTTT.

The CDR3 region is CASSPRAGDGETQYF. The CDR3 nucleotides read TGTGCCAGCAGCCCTAGGGCGGGGGACGGGGAGACCCAGTACTTC. The chain links TRBV11-2 to TRBJ2-5, with 7 bases lining up with TRBD2. The CDR3 contains 15 residues. Germline trimming cut 5 bases from V and 5 bases from J; bases unmatched to any gene: 11. From germline, CDR1 is SGHAT and CDR2 FQNNGV.

The chain employs TRBV7-2 and TRBJ1-3; 8 bases align to TRBD1. V lost 5 bases to trimming and J lost 5 bases; unmatched junction nucleotides: 5. The CDR3 contains 14 residues. CDR1 is SGHTA and CDR2 is FQGNSA in the germline V gene. The CDR3 DNA is TGTGCCAGCAGCATTCAGGGGGCTAGAAACACCATATATTTT. Its translation: CASSIQGARNTIYF.

The table lists this clone with a count of one. The chain combines TRBV28 with TRBJ2-5, with 13 bases identical to TRBD2. J gave up 2 bases and V 10 bases, and 10 bases lay outside the gene matches. CDR1 is MDHEN and CDR2 is SYDVKM in the germline V gene. This CDR3 region has 16 residues. The DNA for the CDR3 is TGTGCCACCCAGGGACTAGCGGGGTGGGGACAAGAGACCCAGTACTTC. Its protein product is CATQGLAGWGQETQYF.

The sample holds one count of this clone. The gene calls are TRBV7-6 and TRBJ1-5, with D uncertain. The CDR3 extends over 15 amino acids. The germline V and J ends were trimmed by 1 base and 2 bases, with 9 bases remaining between them. The V gene's germline CDR1 is SGHVS and CDR2 FNYEAQ. The CDR3 nucleotides are TGTGCCAGCAGCTTAGTACCTATGGGCAATCAGCCCCAGCATTTT. This translates into CASSLVPMGNQPQHF.

The chain recombines TRBV11-2 with TRBJ2-5; D not certain. V gave up 5 bases and J gave up 2 bases, with 12 bases separating them. This CDR3 comprises 14 residues. Germline CDR1 is SGHAT and CDR2 is FQNNGV. This chain's CDR3 is CASSLSLGQETQYF. The CDR3 region has the DNA TGTGCCAGCAGCCTCAGTCTAGGACAAGAGACCCAGTACTTC.

This chain connects TRBV12-3 or TRBV12-4 to TRBJ1-2, with a possible D match to TRBD1 (6 bases). The V end lost 6 bases, the J end lost 7 bases, and 12 bases lay between the germline ends. This CDR3 spans 12 amino acids. The CDR3 nucleotides are TGTGCCAGCAGCCTACAGGGTTCTGGCTACACCTTC. It codes for CASSLQGSGYTF.

This rearrangement joins TRBV7-2 to TRBJ1-2, with 9 bases fitting TRBD1. V was clipped by 5 bases and J by 4 bases; unmatched bases: 11. This CDR3 has 16 residues. The germline gives CDR1 SGHTA, CDR2 FQGNSA. The CDR3 loop reads CASSPSGQGGGYGYTF. The CDR3 DNA follows: TGTGCCAGCAGCCCCTCGGGACAGGGTGGTGGCTATGGCTACACCTTC.

The V gene is TRBV7-9, the J gene TRBJ1-5; D is uncertain. V dropped 9 bases and J dropped 4 bases, with 10 bases sitting between them. The CDR3 has 12 residues. Germline V gene lookup returns CDR1 SEHNR and CDR2 FQNEAQ (reference sequence). CDR3 nucleotides: TGTGCCAGTACTAATGGGAATCAGCCCCAGCATTTT. Its protein product is CASTNGNQPQHF.

This rearrangement joins TRBV9 to TRBJ2-1; 12 bases map to TRBD2. The CDR3 has 16 residues. Germline assignment: CDR1 SGDLS and CDR2 YYNGEE. The ends lost 4 bases at V and 7 bases at J; junction bases unmatched: 9. The chain's CDR3 is CASSPSGGAPRNEQFF. In DNA, the CDR3 is TGTGCCAGCAGCCCTAGCGGGGGGGCCCCTCGGAATGAGCAGTTCTTC.

The chain joins TRBV12-5 to TRBJ1-2, with TRBD1 identical over 8 bases. Trimming at V came to 2 bases and at J to 4 bases, leaving 21 bases not matched to a gene. This CDR3 spans 20 amino acids. CDR1 is LGHNT and CDR2 is FRNRAP in the germline V gene. The CDR3 sequence is CASGLILGRGRTLGGYGYTF. CDR3 bases: TGTGCTAGTGGTTTGATACTGGGCAGGGGGCGCACCCTCGGGGGCTATGGCTACACCTTC.

The chain uses TRBV6-5 and TRBJ1-4; D might be TRBD1 (6 bases). The CDR3 has 15 amino acids. From germline, CDR1 is MNHEY and CDR2 SVGAGI. The V end lost 6 bases, the J end lost 0 bases, and 11 bases lay between the germline ends. CDR3 coding DNA: TGTGCCAGCAGGCTTAAGGGGGCAACTAATGAAAAACTGTTTTTT. Protein sequence: CASRLKGATNEKLFF.

This clone was picked up a small number of times. V is TRBV6-1 and J is TRBJ2-3, with 7 bases matching TRBD2. CDR3 length equals 16 residues. V lost 4 bases, J lost 2 bases, and 9 bases stayed unmatched. Germline V gene data show CDR1 as MNHNS and CDR2 as SASEGT. The CDR3: CASSAASAGTTDTQYF. CDR3 in DNA: TGTGCCAGCAGTGCCGCCTCAGCGGGGACCACAGATACGCAGTATTTT.

The rearrangement links TRBV6-6 to TRBJ2-6; 8 nucleotides agree with TRBD1. Germline CDR1 is MNHNY and CDR2 is SVGAGI (reference sequence). V shed 6 bases, J shed 0 bases, and the junction held 7 bases outside the gene matches. This CDR3 comprises 17 residues. Written as DNA, the CDR3 is TGTGCCAGCAGCCGAGGACAGGGCTACTCTGGGGCCAACGTCCTGACTTTC. Translated: CASSRGQGYSGANVLTF.

This clone came up many times. V is TRBV5-4 and J is TRBJ2-7; 10 positions agree with TRBD1. The CDR3 is made up of 15 amino acids. Trimming at V came to 0 bases and at J to 2 bases, leaving 2 bases not matched to a gene. In germline, CDR1 is SGHNT, CDR2 YYREEE (reference sequence). CDR3 region: CASSLAGTGAYEQYF. The CDR3 DNA follows: TGTGCCAGCAGCTTGGCCGGGACAGGGGCCTACGAGCAGTACTTC.

The chain is built from TRBV5-1 and TRBJ2-1; D is ambiguous. Germline V CDR1 and CDR2: SGHRS, YFSETQ. CDR3 length: 15 residues. Trimming cost V 3 bases and J 2 bases, with 12 bases left between them. The CDR3 sequence: CASSWAPQTYNEQFF. The CDR3 coding sequence is TGCGCCAGCAGCTGGGCACCTCAAACCTACAATGAGCAGTTCTTC.

The chain combines TRBV5-1 with TRBJ1-6; tentative D call: TRBD1 (6 bases). V lost 4 bases and J 7 bases, leaving 15 bases between the germline ends. The CDR3 totals 15 residues. The germline gives CDR1 SGHRS, CDR2 YFSETQ. The CDR3 spells CASSRDAGVNSPLHF. CDR3 bases: TGCGCCAGCAGCCGAGACGCAGGGGTAAATTCACCCCTCCACTTT.

This chain links TRBV6-5 with TRBJ1-5; tentative D call: TRBD1 (5 bases). This CDR3 region has 16 residues. V dropped 2 bases and J dropped 5 bases, with 16 bases sitting between them. In germline, CDR1 is MNHEY, CDR2 SVGAGI. The CDR3 spells CASSYPGGPRDQPQHF. CDR3 nucleotides: TGTGCCAGCAGTTACCCGGGGGGTCCGCGGGATCAGCCCCAGCATTTT.

The chain combines TRBV11-2 with TRBJ2-7, with TRBD2 identical over 9 bases. The ends lost 1 base at V and 7 bases at J; junction bases unmatched: 11. Germline lookup yields CDR1 SGHAT and CDR2 FQNNGV. The CDR3 is 16 residues long. The CDR3 nucleotides read TGTGCCAGCAGCTTAGTGCCTCTAGCGGGGTCGGGGGAGCAGTACTTC. Its protein product is CASSLVPLAGSGEQYF.

The chain couples TRBV6-1 to TRBJ2-1; 12 bases agree with TRBD2. The length of the CDR3 is 17 residues. The V gene's germline CDR1 is MNHNS and CDR2 SASEGT. Losses at the gene ends were 2 bases for V and 13 bases for J; bases not matched to a gene: 15. The CDR3 coding sequence is TGTGCCAGCAGTGAAAATTTTGGTCGCCTAGCGGGGGGGCAACAGTTCTTC. It translates to CASSENFGRLAGGQQFF.

The chain uses TRBV10-3 and TRBJ2-7; 10 bases agree with TRBD1. There are 15 residues in the CDR3. Per germline, CDR1 ENHRY and CDR2 SYGVKD. The trim removed 1 base at V and 3 bases at J, leaving 3 bases unmatched. In nucleotides, the CDR3 is TGTGCCATCAGTGAGTTGGACAGGGGGGGCTACGAGCAGTACTTC. Residues: CAISELDRGGYEQYF.

This chain joins TRBV18 and TRBJ1-4; perhaps TRBD1 as D (5 bases). This CDR3 region has 14 residues. V lost 2 bases and J lost 5, with 9 bases in between. Germline CDR1 is KGHSH and CDR2 is LQKENI. The CDR3 DNA follows: TGTGCCAGCTCACCAGGACACCTGAATGAAAAACTGTTTTTT. Its protein product is CASSPGHLNEKLFF.

This clone was detected only once. The same CDR3 arises from other DNA sequences in this sample as well. The rearrangement joins TRBV5-1 to TRBJ2-7; TRBD2 is a possible D gene (5 bases). The CDR3 totals 15 residues. The germline CDR1 and CDR2 sequences are SGHRS and YFSETQ. V shed 0 bases and J shed 4 bases, with 14 bases lying between them. CDR3 region: CASSLVSGGFYEQYF. DNA of the CDR3: TGCGCCAGCAGCTTGGTCAGCGGCGGTTTTTACGAGCAGTACTTC.

V usage is TRBV4-3 and J usage is TRBJ1-1; D is ambiguous. The CDR3 runs 12 residues. V lost 0 bases and J lost 7, with 6 bases in between. Germline lookup yields CDR1 LGHNA and CDR2 YSLEER. In nucleotides, the CDR3 is TGCGCCAGCAGCCAAGAGCGAGGTGAAGCTTTCTTT. It specifies CASSQERGEAFF.

The genes are TRBV7-8 and TRBJ1-5, with D perhaps matching TRBD1 (6 bases). In germline, CDR1 is SGHVS, CDR2 FQNEAQ. This CDR3 region has 17 residues. Trimming cost V 5 bases and J 0 bases, with 17 bases left between them. CDR3 loop: CASSPISTGYSNQPQHF. CDR3 sequence (DNA): TGTGCCAGCAGCCCGATATCGACAGGATATAGCAATCAGCCCCAGCATTTT.